Following are 11 T cell receptor beta chains from one sample sequenced in a study of tumor-infiltrating T cells and Merkel cell polyomavirus. Robust Merkel cell polyomavirus Large T antigen positivity by immunohistochemistry was seen in all patients' tumors. Sequenced by immunoSEQ multiplex PCR; TCRdb stores in-frame clones only, minus some. The table lists about 250 clones, about 85% of them singletons. The sample comprised Merkel cell polyomavirus peptide tetramer+ CD8+ T cells sorted from blood. The receptors shown here come from a man aged 55-75 years with Merkel cell carcinoma.

This clone occurred a few times. The chain links TRBV6-5 to TRBJ1-5; D not certain. Germline CDR1 reads MNHEY; CDR2 reads SVGAGI. The length of the CDR3 is 13 residues. Trimming cost V 4 bases and J 7 bases, with 11 bases left between them. The CDR3, as DNA: TGTGCCAGCAGTTCGGGTCCCGGCCAGCCCCAGCATTTT. As protein: CASSSGPGQPQHF.

The V call is TRBV9, the J call TRBJ2-7; TRBD1 might be the D (6 bases). CDR3 size: 14 residues. The V gene lost 7 bases and the J gene lost 6 bases, with 20 bases spanning the gap. CDR1 is SGDLS and CDR2 is YYNGEE in the germline V gene. The CDR3 DNA sequence: TGTGCCAGCGGCCTTAAAACAGGGTTTGGCGAGCAGTACTTC. Protein product: CASGLKTGFGEQYF.

V gene TRBV28 combines with J gene TRBJ2-3; 7 bases map to TRBD2. Germline V gives CDR1 MDHEN, CDR2 SYDVKM. The CDR3 spans 16 residues. The V and J ends lost 5 bases and 8 bases, in that order; junction bases with no gene match: 16. The CDR3 loop reads CASSPVGLAEGITQYF. The CDR3 nucleotides read TGTGCCAGCAGTCCAGTCGGGCTAGCGGAGGGAATTACGCAGTATTTT.

The rearrangement joins TRBV28 to TRBJ2-6; 9 nucleotides match TRBD2. The V segment lost 2 bases and the J segment 0 bases; nucleotides outside the gene matches: 2. The germline CDR1 and CDR2 sequences are MDHEN and SYDVKM. The CDR3 sequence is 17 residues long. The CDR3 nucleotides read TGTGCCAGCAGTTTAGCGGGAGGGTTCTCTGGGGCCAACGTCCTGACTTTC. It codes for CASSLAGGFSGANVLTF.

This chain links TRBV2 with TRBJ1-2; 11 bases fit TRBD1. The ends lost 5 bases at V and 7 bases at J; junction bases unmatched: 3. This CDR3 has 13 residues. CDR1 is SNHLY and CDR2 is FYNNEI in the germline V gene. The CDR3 protein is CASSTGTGGGYTF. The CDR3 coding sequence is TGTGCCAGCAGTACCGGGACAGGGGGTGGCTACACCTTC.

This clone counts as hyperexpanded (1% or more). The genes are TRBV6-6 and TRBJ1-5; D not resolved. V was pared by 4 bases and J by 7 bases, with 11 bases between. The germline gives CDR1 MNHNY, CDR2 SVGAGI (reference sequence). This CDR3 is 13 amino acids long. CDR3 sequence reads: CASSSGPGQPQHF. The CDR3 nucleotides are TGTGCCAGCAGTTCGGGTCCCGGCCAGCCCCAGCATTTT.

This clone was detected only once. The chain combines TRBV28 with TRBJ2-7; D might be TRBD1 (6 bases). Germline V gene sequence: CDR1 MDHEN, CDR2 SYDVKM. With 3 bases removed from V and 1 base from J, the gap between germline ends came to 10 bases. This CDR3 comprises 14 residues. CDR3 sequence (DNA): TGTGCCAGCAGTTTTATCAGGGGTTCCTACGAGCAGTACTTC. Translated, it gives CASSFIRGSYEQYF.

This rearrangement joins TRBV9 to TRBJ2-3; TRBD2 aligns across 7 bases. This CDR3 is 15 amino acids long. V shed 4 bases and J 4 bases; nucleotides not matched to a gene: 9. From germline, CDR1 is SGDLS and CDR2 YYNGEE. CDR3 protein: CASSPRGRISDTQYF. The CDR3 DNA reads TGTGCCAGCAGCCCGCGCGGGAGAATCTCAGATACGCAGTATTTT.

The chain has TRBV25-1 and TRBJ2-3; 8 bases align to TRBD2. The junction had 2 bases not matched to a gene; V was cut back by 1 base and J by 2 bases. Germline V lookup: CDR1 MGHDK, CDR2 SYGVNS. There are 15 residues in the CDR3. CDR3 nucleotide sequence: TGTGCCAGCAGTGAATCGGGAGGGCCCACAGATACGCAGTATTTT. Protein: CASSESGGPTDTQYF. Combining the CDR3 with reference TRBV25-1 and TRBJ2-3 gives the whole variable domain EADIYQTPRYLVIGTGKKITLECSQTMGHDKMYWYQQDPGMELHLIHYSYGVNSTEKGDLSSESTVSRIRTEHFPLTLESARPSHTSQYLCASSESGGPTDTQYFGPGTRLTVL.

This clone was recorded only once. V usage is TRBV25-1 and J usage is TRBJ1-4, with D maybe TRBD1 (6 bases). CDR3 size: 15 residues. Germline V CDR1 and CDR2: MGHDK, SYGVNS. V lost 2 bases and J lost 6, with 13 bases in between. CDR3 loop: CASSEPRGADEKLFF. The CDR3 DNA is TGTGCCAGCAGTGAACCCAGGGGTGCGGATGAAAAACTGTTTTTT.

The J gene is TRBJ2-5, the V gene TRBV5-5, with D possibly being TRBD2 (6 bases). CDR1 is SGHKS, CDR2 YYEKEE, per germline (reference sequence). The CDR3 totals 16 residues. V dropped 4 bases and J dropped 2 bases, with 18 bases sitting between them. The DNA of the CDR3 is TGTGCCAGCAGCCACGGTAGCGGCGCGAAACAAGAGACCCAGTACTTC. It specifies CASSHGSGAKQETQYF.